These T cell receptor beta chains were read from a single sample in a study of blood T cells in healthy people across ages. TCRdb reanalysed the 5' RACE reads using MiXCR and keeps one entry per CDR3 protein. The repertoire holds about 1,400,000 distinct CDR3 sequences, with 42% as singletons. The sequenced sample was blood. These TCRs come from a woman in her late teens or twenties in good health. Each CDR3 is given without its conserved first and last residue.

J: TRBJ2-3; V: TRBV5-1; CDR3: ASLEPSEDTQY
J: TRBJ2-3; V: TRBV7-6; CDR3: ASSLVGGTTDTQY
J: TRBJ2-5; V: TRBV10-3; CDR3: AISESTSTGQETQY
J: TRBJ2-1; V: TRBV7-9; CDR3: ASSLAGVGSSNEQF
J: TRBJ2-1; V: TRBV11-2; CDR3: ASSLRTSGRRGEQF
J: TRBJ1-6; V: TRBV20-1; CDR3: SARLVSSEYSPLH
J: -; V: TRBV20-1; CDR3: SAGGLAGVEQY
J: TRBJ2-5; V: TRBV5-1; CDR3: ASSQADQETQY
J: TRBJ1-3; V: TRBV9; CDR3: ASSVQGSGNTIY
J: TRBJ2-1; V: TRBV3-1; CDR3: ASNQEQWTSGGYNEQF
J: TRBJ2-7; V: TRBV20-1; CDR3: SASGRRNSYEQY
J: TRBJ1-1; V: TRBV4-1; CDR3: ASSQPRTVNTEAF
J: TRBJ2-4; V: TRBV2; CDR3: ASSTGTGPLAKNIQY
J: TRBJ2-5; V: TRBV14; CDR3: ASSQDGRGRREQY
J: TRBJ1-5; V: TRBV6-1; CDR3: ASSKGQGWNQPQH
J: TRBJ1-4; V: TRBV20-1; CDR3: SARGQGGSTNEKLF
J: TRBJ2-5; V: TRBV29-1; CDR3: SVEEVLAGGQETQY
J: TRBJ2-1; V: TRBV4-1; CDR3: ASSRGRTGINEQF
J: TRBJ1-2; V: TRBV29-1; CDR3: SVENQGQLNYGYT
J: TRBJ2-7; V: TRBV13; CDR3: ASSLVELIGGSNEQY
J: TRBJ2-3; V: TRBV29-1; CDR3: SVLRDRGPDTQY
J: TRBJ2-4; V: TRBV27; CDR3: ASPWENRLAGNIQY
J: TRBJ1-2; V: TRBV5-1; CDR3: ASSLEGRGYT